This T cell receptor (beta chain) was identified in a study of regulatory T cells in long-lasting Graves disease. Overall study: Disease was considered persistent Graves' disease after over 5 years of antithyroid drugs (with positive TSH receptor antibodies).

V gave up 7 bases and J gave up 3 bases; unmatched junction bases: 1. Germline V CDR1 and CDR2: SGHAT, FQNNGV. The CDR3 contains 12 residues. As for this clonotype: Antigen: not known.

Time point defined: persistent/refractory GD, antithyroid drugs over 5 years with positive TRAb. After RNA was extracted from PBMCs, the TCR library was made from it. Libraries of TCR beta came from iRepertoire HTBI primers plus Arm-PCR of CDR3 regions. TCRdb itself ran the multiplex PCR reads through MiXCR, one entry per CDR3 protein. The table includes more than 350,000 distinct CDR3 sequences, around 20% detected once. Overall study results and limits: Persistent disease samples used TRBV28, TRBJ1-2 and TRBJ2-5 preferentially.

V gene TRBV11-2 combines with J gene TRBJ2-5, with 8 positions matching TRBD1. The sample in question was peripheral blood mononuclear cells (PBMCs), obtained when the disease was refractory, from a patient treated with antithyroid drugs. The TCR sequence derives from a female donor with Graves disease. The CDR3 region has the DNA TGTGCCAGCATGGGACAGGAAGAGACCCAGTACTTC. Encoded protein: CASMGQEETQYF.